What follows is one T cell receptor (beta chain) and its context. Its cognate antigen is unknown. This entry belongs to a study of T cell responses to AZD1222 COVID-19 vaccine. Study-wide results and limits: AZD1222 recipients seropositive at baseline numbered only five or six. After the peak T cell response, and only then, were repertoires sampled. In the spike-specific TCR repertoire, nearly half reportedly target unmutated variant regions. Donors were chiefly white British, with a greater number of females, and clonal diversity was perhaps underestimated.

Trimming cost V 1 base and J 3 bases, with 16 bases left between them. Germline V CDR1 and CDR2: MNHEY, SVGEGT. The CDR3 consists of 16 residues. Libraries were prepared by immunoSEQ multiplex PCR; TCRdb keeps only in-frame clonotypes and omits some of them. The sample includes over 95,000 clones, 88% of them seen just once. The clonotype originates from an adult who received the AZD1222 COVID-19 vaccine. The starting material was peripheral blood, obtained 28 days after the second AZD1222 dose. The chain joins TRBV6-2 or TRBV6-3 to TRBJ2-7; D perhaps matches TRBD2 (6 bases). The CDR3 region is CASSYWGDPYLYEQYF. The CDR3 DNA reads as TGTGCCAGCAGTTACTGGGGGGACCCCTATCTCTACGAGCAGTACTTC.